This TCR beta chain is from a study of shared clonotypes between healthy human individuals. Study results and limitations: Although depth was large, rarefaction showed that sequencing of the sorted subsets was incomplete. In general, naive subsets displayed greater estimated richness than memory subsets did.

Sequenced by immunoSEQ multiplex PCR; TCRdb stores in-frame clones only, minus some. Here the sample spans about 1,900,000 clones, around 96% being singletons. The ends were cut back, 2 bases at V and 7 bases at J, with 8 bases in the middle. Germline lookup yields CDR1 MNHEY and CDR2 SMNVEV (reference sequence). The CDR3 contains 13 residues. This clone was seen only once. Its antigen is unidentified. Naive CD8 populations comprised CD45RO-negative cells positively selected for CCR7, excluding terminally differentiated effector memory CD45RA+ cells. The sequenced material came from naive CD8+ T cells sorted from blood. The receptor comes from a man younger than 35 in good health. The gene calls are TRBV27 and TRBJ1-4, with D uncertain. The DNA for the CDR3 is TGTGCCAGCAGTTTAGTTAGTAGTGAAAAACTGTTTTTT. This gives the protein CASSLVSSEKLFF.